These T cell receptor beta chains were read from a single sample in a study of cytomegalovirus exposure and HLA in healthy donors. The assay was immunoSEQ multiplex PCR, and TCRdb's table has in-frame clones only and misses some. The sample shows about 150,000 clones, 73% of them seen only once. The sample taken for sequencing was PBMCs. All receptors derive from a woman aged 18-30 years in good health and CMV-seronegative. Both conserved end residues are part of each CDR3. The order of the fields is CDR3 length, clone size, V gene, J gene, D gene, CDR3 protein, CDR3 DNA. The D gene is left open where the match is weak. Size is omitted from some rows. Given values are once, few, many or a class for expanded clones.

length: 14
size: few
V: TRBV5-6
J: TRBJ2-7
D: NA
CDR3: CASSKQGMRYEQYF
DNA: TGTGCCAGCAGCAAGCAGGGGATGAGGTACGAGCAGTACTTC

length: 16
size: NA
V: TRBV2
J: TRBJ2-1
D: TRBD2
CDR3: CASSGPQTSGDNEQFF
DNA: TGTGCCAGCAGTGGGCCCCAGACTAGCGGGGACAATGAGCAGTTCTTC

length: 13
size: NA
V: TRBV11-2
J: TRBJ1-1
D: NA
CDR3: CASIRWGDTEAFF
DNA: TGTGCCAGCATCCGATGGGGGGACACTGAAGCTTTCTTT

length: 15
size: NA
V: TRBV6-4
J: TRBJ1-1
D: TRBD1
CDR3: CASSDQGARNTEAFF
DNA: TGTGCCAGCAGTGACCAGGGGGCGCGCAATACTGAAGCTTTCTTT

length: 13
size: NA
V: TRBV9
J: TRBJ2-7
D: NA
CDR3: CASSVTGLGEQYF
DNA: TGTGCCAGCAGCGTAACAGGGTTGGGCGAGCAGTACTTC

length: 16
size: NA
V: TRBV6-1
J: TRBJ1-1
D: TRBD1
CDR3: CASSEGTGGVNTEAFF
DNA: TGTGCCAGCAGTGAAGGGACAGGGGGCGTGAACACTGAAGCTTTCTTT

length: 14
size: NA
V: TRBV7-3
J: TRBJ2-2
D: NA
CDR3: CASSSDSPTGELFF
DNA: TGTGCCAGCAGCTCGGACTCGCCCACCGGGGAGCTGTTTTTT

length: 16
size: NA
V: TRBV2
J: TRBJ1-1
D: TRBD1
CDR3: CASSAQGARLRTEAFF
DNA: TGTGCCAGCAGCGCTCAGGGGGCTCGGTTACGCACTGAAGCTTTCTTT

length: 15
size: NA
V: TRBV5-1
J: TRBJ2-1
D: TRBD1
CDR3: CASSLTGGDYNEQFF
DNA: TGCGCCAGCAGCCTTACAGGGGGCGACTACAATGAGCAGTTCTTC

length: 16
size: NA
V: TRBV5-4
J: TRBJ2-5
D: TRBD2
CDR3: CASSGGTSGRGETQYF
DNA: TGTGCCAGCAGCGGAGGGACTAGCGGGAGGGGAGAGACCCAGTACTTC

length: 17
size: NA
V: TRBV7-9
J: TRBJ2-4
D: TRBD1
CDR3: CASSSTGQGMSKNSQYF
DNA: TGTGCCAGCAGCAGCACGGGACAGGGGATGTCCAAAAACAGTCAGTACTTC

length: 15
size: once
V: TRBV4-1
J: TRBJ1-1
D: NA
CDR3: CASSQGQLFNTEAFF
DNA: TGCGCCAGCAGCCAGGGACAACTATTTAACACTGAAGCTTTCTTT

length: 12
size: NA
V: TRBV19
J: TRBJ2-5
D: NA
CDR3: CASSIGAETQYF
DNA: TGTGCCAGTAGTATCGGTGCGGAGACCCAGTACTTC

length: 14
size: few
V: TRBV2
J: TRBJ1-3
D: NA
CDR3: CASRDRTVRNTIYF
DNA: TGTGCCAGCAGGGACCGGACAGTGAGAAACACCATATATTTT

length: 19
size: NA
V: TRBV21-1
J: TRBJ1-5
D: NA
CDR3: CASSKDRTGKGYSNQPQHF
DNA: TGTGCCAGCAGCAAAGACCGGACAGGAAAGGGTTATAGCAATCAGCCCCAGCATTTT

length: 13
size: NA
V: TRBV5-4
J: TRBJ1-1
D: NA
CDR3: CASSFRVATEAFF
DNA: TGTGCCAGCAGCTTCAGGGTAGCCACTGAAGCTTTCTTT

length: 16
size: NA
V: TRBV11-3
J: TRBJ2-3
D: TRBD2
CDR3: CASSSSGLGGTDTQYF
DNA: TGTGCCAGCAGCTCTAGCGGTCTAGGAGGAACAGATACGCAGTATTTT

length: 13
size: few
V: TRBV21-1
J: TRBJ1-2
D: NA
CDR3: CASSKLQDHGYTF
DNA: TGTGCCAGCAGCAAATTACAGGATCATGGCTACACCTTC

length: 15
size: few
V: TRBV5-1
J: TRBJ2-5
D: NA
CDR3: CASSPRTATQETQYF
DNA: TGCGCCAGCAGCCCTAGGACAGCAACTCAAGAGACCCAGTACTTC

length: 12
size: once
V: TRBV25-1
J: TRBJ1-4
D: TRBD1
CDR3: CASAGGIEKLFF
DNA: TGTGCCAGCGCAGGGGGGATCGAAAAACTGTTTTTT

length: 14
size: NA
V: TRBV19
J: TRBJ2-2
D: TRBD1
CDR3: CATLDRVGPGELFF
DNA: TGTGCCACCTTAGACAGGGTTGGGCCCGGGGAGCTGTTTTTT

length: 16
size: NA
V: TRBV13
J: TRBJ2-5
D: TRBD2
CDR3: CASSLVDAGVQETQYF
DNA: TGTGCCAGCAGCCTAGTGGACGCGGGAGTTCAAGAGACCCAGTACTTC

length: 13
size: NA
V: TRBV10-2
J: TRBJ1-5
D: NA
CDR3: CASSPGLRQPQHF
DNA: TGCGCCAGCAGTCCAGGGTTGAGGCAGCCCCAGCATTTT

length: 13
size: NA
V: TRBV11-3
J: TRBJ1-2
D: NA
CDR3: CASSLGQEYGYTF
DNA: TGTGCCAGCAGCTTAGGACAGGAGTATGGCTACACCTTC

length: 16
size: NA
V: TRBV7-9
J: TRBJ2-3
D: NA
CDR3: CASSLNPRQRTDTQYF
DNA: TGTGCCAGCAGCTTAAATCCGCGTCAGCGGACAGATACGCAGTATTTT

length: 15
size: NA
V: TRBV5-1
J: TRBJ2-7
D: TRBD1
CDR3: CASSPTGQGTYEQYF
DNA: TGCGCCAGCAGCCCGACCGGACAGGGGACCTACGAGCAGTACTTC

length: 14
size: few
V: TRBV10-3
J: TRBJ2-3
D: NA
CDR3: CAIRTGTPRDTQYF
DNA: TGTGCCATCAGGACCGGGACTCCGAGAGATACGCAGTATTTT

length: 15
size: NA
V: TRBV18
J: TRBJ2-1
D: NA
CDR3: CASSPAASSYNEQFF
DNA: TGTGCCAGCTCACCAGCGGCGAGCTCCTACAATGAGCAGTTCTTC

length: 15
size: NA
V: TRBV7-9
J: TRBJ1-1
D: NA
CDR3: CASSLGGREGAEAFF
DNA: TGTGCCAGCAGCTTAGGTGGCAGGGAAGGGGCTGAAGCTTTCTTT

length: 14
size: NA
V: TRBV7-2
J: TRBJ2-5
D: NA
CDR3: CASSLVGVEETQYF
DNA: TGTGCCAGCAGCTTAGTGGGAGTGGAAGAGACCCAGTACTTC

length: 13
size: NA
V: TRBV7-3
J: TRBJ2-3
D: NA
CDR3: CASSTTGSDTQYF
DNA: TGTGCCAGCAGCACTACTGGCTCGGATACGCAGTATTTT

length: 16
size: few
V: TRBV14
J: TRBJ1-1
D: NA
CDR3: CASSPTGAPGNTEAFF
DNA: TGTGCCAGCAGTCCCACTGGGGCCCCCGGGAACACTGAAGCTTTCTTT

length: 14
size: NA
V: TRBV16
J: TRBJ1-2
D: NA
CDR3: CASSPTAGAYGYTF
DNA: TGTGCCAGCAGCCCCACGGCAGGGGCGTATGGCTACACCTTC

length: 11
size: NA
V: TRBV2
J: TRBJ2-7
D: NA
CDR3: CASSVLGQQYF
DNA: TGTGCCAGCAGTGTCCTGGGGCAGCAGTACTTC

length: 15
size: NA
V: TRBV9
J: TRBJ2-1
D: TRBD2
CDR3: CASSLSGGARNEQFF
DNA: TGTGCCAGCAGCCTCAGCGGGGGGGCCCGGAATGAGCAGTTCTTC

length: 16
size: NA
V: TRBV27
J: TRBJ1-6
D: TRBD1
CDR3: CASSSPGQRFNSPLHF
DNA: TGTGCCAGCAGTAGTCCGGGACAGAGATTTAATTCACCCCTCCACTTT

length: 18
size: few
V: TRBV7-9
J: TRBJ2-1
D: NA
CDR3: CASSSQDSWEGLYNEQFF
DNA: TGTGCCAGCAGCTCACAGGACAGCTGGGAGGGGCTATACAATGAGCAGTTCTTC

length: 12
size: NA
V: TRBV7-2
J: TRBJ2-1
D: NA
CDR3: CASSVQGIEQFF
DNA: TGTGCCAGCAGCGTACAGGGAATTGAGCAGTTCTTC

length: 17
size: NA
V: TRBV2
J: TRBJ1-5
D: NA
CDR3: CASSRQYYRAGDQPQHF
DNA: TGTGCCAGCAGTCGACAGTACTATCGCGCTGGGGATCAGCCCCAGCATTTT

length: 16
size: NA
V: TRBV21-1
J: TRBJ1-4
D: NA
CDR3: CASSNIRQEANEKLFF
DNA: TGTGCCAGCAGCAATATCAGACAGGAGGCTAATGAAAAACTGTTTTTT

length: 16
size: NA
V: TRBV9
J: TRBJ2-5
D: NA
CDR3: CASSVVGLTDQETQYF
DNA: TGTGCCAGCAGCGTAGTGGGATTGACAGACCAAGAGACCCAGTACTTC

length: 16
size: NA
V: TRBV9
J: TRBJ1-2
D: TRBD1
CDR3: CASSVGASGQYYGYTF
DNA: TGTGCCAGCAGCGTAGGGGCGTCGGGACAGTACTATGGCTACACCTTC

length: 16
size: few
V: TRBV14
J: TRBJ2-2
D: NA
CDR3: CASSQVGGLNTGELFF
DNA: TGTGCCAGCAGCCAAGTTGGCGGGTTGAACACCGGGGAGCTGTTTTTT

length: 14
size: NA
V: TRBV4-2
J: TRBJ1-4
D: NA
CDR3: CASSHSDKREKLFF
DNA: TGTGCCAGCAGCCATTCGGACAAACGTGAAAAACTGTTTTTT

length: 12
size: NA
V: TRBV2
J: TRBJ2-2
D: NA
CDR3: CADGGNTGELFF
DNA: TGTGCCGACGGGGGGAACACCGGGGAGCTGTTTTTT

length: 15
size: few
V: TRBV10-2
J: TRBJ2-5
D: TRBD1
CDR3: CASRGGTGDQETQYF
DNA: TGCGCCAGCAGGGGGGGGACAGGGGATCAAGAGACCCAGTACTTC

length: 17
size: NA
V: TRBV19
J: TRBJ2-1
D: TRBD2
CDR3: CASSPSLDVAGGDEQFF
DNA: TGTGCCAGTAGTCCCTCCCTTGACGTAGCGGGAGGGGATGAGCAGTTCTTC

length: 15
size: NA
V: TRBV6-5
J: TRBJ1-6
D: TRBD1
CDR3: CASSYWDREDSPLHF
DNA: TGTGCCAGCAGTTATTGGGACAGGGAGGATTCACCCCTCCACTTT

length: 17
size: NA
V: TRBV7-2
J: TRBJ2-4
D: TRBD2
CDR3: CASSLPGLASAKNIQYF
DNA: TGTGCCAGCAGCTTGCCGGGACTAGCTTCAGCCAAAAACATTCAGTACTTC

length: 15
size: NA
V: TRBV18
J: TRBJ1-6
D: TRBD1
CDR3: CASSQGASHNSPLHF
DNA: TGTGCCAGCTCACAGGGGGCATCGCATAATTCACCCCTCCACTTT

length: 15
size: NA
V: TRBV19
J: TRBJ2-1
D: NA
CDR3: CASSLQGQSYNEQFF
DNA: TGTGCCAGTAGTCTCCAGGGTCAGTCATACAATGAGCAGTTCTTC

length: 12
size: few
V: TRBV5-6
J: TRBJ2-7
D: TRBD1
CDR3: CASSPGQDEQYF
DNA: TGTGCCAGCAGCCCCGGACAGGACGAGCAGTACTTC

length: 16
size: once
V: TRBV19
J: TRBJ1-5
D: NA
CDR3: CASSPRTTSDNQPQHF
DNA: TGTGCCAGTAGTCCTCGGACTACCTCCGACAATCAGCCCCAGCATTTT

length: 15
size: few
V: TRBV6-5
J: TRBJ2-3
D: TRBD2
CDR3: CASRWGLDSTDTQYF
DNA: TGTGCCAGCAGGTGGGGACTAGATAGCACAGATACGCAGTATTTT

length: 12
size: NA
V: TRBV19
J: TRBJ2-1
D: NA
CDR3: CASSVQGNEQFF
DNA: TGTGCCAGTAGTGTACAGGGCAATGAGCAGTTCTTC

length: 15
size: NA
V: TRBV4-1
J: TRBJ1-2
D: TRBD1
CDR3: CASSPPGAGGYGYTF
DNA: TGCGCCAGCAGCCCCCCGGGGGCAGGGGGGTATGGCTACACCTTC

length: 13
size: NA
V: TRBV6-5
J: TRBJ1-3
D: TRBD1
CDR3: CASSQGVGNTIYF
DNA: TGTGCCAGCAGTCAGGGGGTTGGAAACACCATATATTTT

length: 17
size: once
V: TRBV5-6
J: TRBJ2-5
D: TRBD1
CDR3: CASSWRGTGGGRKTQYF
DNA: TGTGCCAGCAGCTGGCGCGGGACAGGGGGCGGGAGAAAGACCCAGTACTTC

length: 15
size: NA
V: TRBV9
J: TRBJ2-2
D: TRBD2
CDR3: CASSSSGRGTGELFF
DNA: TGTGCCAGCAGCTCCAGCGGGAGGGGTACCGGGGAGCTGTTTTTT